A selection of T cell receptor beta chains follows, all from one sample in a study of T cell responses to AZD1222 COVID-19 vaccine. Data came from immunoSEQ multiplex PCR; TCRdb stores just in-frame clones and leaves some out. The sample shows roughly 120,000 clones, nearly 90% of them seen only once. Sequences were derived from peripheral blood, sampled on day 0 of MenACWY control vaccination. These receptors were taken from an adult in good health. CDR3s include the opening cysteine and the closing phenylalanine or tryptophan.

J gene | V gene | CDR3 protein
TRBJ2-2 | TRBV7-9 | CATNRDSGELFF
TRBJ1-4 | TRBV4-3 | CASSQTGGIGEKLFF
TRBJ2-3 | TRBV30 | CAWSGSESTDTQYF
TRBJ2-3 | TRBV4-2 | CASSPIGTSGTPDTQYF
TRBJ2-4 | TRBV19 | CASSSQGVEDIQYF
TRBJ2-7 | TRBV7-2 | CASSLDPGTYEQYF
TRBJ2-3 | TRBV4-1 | CASSRTSGDTDTQYF
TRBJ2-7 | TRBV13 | CASSRGRRLDQLHEQYF
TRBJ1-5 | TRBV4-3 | CASSPQARAGGQPQHF
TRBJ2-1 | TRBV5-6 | CASSWGLAGLGTYNEQFF
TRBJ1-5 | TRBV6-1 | CASSEAKGGGGLQHF
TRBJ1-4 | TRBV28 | CASRLDSNEKLFF
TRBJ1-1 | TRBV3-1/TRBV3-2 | CASSQQNTEAFF
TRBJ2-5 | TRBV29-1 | CSVGARGLQETQYF
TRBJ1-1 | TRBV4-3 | CASSQDWGLLNTEAFF
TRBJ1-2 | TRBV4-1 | CASSPQFGGITGGYTF
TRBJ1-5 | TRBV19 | CASRDRQYSNQPQHF
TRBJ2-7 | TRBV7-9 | CASSFAGQGYEQYF
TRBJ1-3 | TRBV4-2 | CASSQDGGRVGNTIYF
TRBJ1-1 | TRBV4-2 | CASSQDNRGRRPEAFF
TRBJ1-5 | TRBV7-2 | CASSLYRTRTGGGQPQHF
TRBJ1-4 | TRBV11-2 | CASSLTEQVFEKLFF
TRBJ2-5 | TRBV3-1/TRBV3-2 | CASSQVARQETQYF
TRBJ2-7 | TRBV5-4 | CASSLVGQIYEQYF
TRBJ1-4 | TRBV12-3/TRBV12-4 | CASLGQTNEKLFF
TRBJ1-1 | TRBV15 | CATSSKTGLPPEAFF
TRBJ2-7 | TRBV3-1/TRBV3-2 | CASSSLYEQYF
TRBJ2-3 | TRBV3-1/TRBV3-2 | CASSQLSGGTQYF
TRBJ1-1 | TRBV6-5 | CASSVDDTEAFF
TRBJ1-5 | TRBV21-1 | CASSNPLREGDQPQHF
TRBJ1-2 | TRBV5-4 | CASSGTGGSHYGYTF
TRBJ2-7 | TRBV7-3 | CASSLVGDSYEQYF
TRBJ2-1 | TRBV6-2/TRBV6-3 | CASSKFTGQTRGEQFF
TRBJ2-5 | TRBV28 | CASSLVLAGLGETQYF
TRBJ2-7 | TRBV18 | CASSPSHEQYF
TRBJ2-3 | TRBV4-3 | CASSQGAGTDTQYF
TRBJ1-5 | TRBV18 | CASSPGGANQPQHF
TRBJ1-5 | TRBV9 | CASSGRGDSNQPQHF
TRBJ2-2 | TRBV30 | CAWSSGLEDGELFF
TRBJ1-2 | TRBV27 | CASSLRWDRDNYGYTF